One sample yielded the 14 T cell receptor beta chains listed below, sequenced in a study of cytomegalovirus exposure and HLA in healthy donors. The study ran its PCR with 60 Vbeta and 13 Jbeta primers. Sequencing was performed with immunoSEQ multiplex PCR; in TCRdb, only in-frame clones are kept and a portion is missing. The sample records 150,000 to 180,000 clones, around 81% being singletons. The sample consisted of PBMCs. The receptor set was obtained from a middle-aged woman in good health and CMV-seropositive.

This clone showed up just once. The chain carries TRBV18 and TRBJ2-7, with a weak D call TRBD1 (5 bases). Germline-derived CDR1 and CDR2 are KGHSH and LQKENI. V shed 1 base and J shed 4 bases, with 14 bases lying between them. The CDR3 extends over 15 amino acids. CDR3 protein: CASSPQLGRAYEQYF. The CDR3 coding sequence is TGTGCCAGCTCACCACAGTTAGGCAGGGCGTACGAGCAGTACTTC.

The sample holds one count of this clone. The chain has TRBV5-1 and TRBJ1-4, with no clear D. CDR1 is SGHRS, CDR2 YFSETQ, per germline. V was trimmed by 4 bases and J by 6 bases, leaving 13 bases between them. There are 14 residues in the CDR3. The CDR3 bases are TGCGCCAGCAGCCCGCGACAAGGCGATGAAAAACTGTTTTTT. Amino acid sequence: CASSPRQGDEKLFF.

The chain combines TRBV5-1 with TRBJ2-3; 8 nucleotides agree with TRBD1. CDR1 is SGHRS and CDR2 is YFSETQ in the germline V gene. Trimming removed 4 bases from V and 4 bases from J; junction bases left unmatched: 5. CDR3 length: 14 residues. CDR3 loop: CASSEGQGADTQYF. The CDR3 DNA follows: TGCGCCAGCAGCGAAGGACAGGGAGCAGATACGCAGTATTTT.

The rearrangement uses TRBV4-2 and TRBJ2-5; weak D call: TRBD2 (6 bases). Germline loops: CDR1 LGHNA, CDR2 YNFKEQ. The CDR3 spans 14 residues. V lost 1 base and J lost 5, with 11 bases in between. The CDR3 coding sequence is TGTGCCAGCAGCCAAGCACTAGCCTGGGAGACCCAGTACTTC. Translating gives CASSQALAWETQYF.

This clone was seen once. This rearrangement joins TRBV7-9 to TRBJ2-3; no clear D gene. CDR3 length: 16 residues. Looked up from germline, CDR1 is SEHNR and CDR2 is FQNEAQ (reference sequence). V lost 5 bases and J 1 base, leaving 16 bases between the germline ends. As DNA, the CDR3 is TGTGCCAGCAGCGGAGCGTCCACTGGAGGCACAGATACGCAGTATTTT. Translation: CASSGASTGGTDTQYF.

This chain links TRBV19 with TRBJ1-1; D not resolved. Trimming cost V 3 bases and J 0 bases, with 8 bases left between them. CDR1 and CDR2 (germline): LNHDA, SQIVND (reference sequence). The CDR3 consists of 14 residues. CDR3 DNA sequence: TGTGCCAGTAGTATCGACATTATGAACACTGAAGCTTTCTTT. Amino acid sequence: CASSIDIMNTEAFF. The complete variable domain, with remaining parts taken from reference TRBV19 and TRBJ1-1, reads DGGITQSPKYLFRKEGQNVTLSCEQNLNHDAMYWYRQDPGQGLRLIYYSQIVNDFQKGDIAEGYSVSREKKESFPLTVTSAQKNPTAFYLCASSIDIMNTEAFFGQGTRLTVV.

This clone was counted a single time. V gene TRBV2 combines with J gene TRBJ2-5, with 10 bases identical to TRBD2. The CDR3 loop spans 16 amino acids. V shed 5 bases and J 0 bases; nucleotides not matched to a gene: 6. Germline CDR1 is SNHLY and CDR2 is FYNNEI. The CDR3 region has the DNA TGTGCCAGCAGTCCTAGCGGGGGCCGGGACCAAGAGACCCAGTACTTC. It codes for CASSPSGGRDQETQYF.

The V call is TRBV27, the J call TRBJ2-6; 7 bases are shared with TRBD1. Trimming cost V 6 bases and J 3 bases; bases outside gene matches: 2. CDR3 length equals 14 residues. CDR1 and CDR2 (germline): MNHEY, SMNVEV (reference sequence). Written as DNA, the CDR3 is TGTGCCAGCAGGAGGGGGCTTGGGGCCAACGTCCTGACTTTC. Translation: CASRRGLGANVLTF. The entire variable domain, with the rest obtained from reference TRBV27 and TRBJ2-6, is as follows: EAQVTQNPRYLITVTGKKLTVTCSQNMNHEYMSWYRQDPGLGLRQIYYSMNVEVTDKGDVPEGYKVSRKEKRNFPLILESPSPNQTSLYFCASRRGLGANVLTFGAGSRLTVL.

By proportion, this clone is medium-sized (0.01 to 0.1%). The rearrangement links TRBV6-4 to TRBJ2-1; perhaps TRBD1 as D (5 bases). Germline V CDR1 and CDR2: MRHNA, SNTAGT. The V end was cut by 8 bases, the J end by 0 bases, with 11 bases between. There are 14 residues in the CDR3. CDR3 bases: TGTGCCAGCTCCATCGACAGCTCCTACAATGAGCAGTTCTTC. Residues: CASSIDSSYNEQFF.

This clone has only one observation. This chain links TRBV30 with TRBJ2-7; 9 nucleotides line up with TRBD1. The CDR3 is 14 amino acids. Germline-derived CDR1 and CDR2 are GTSNPN and SVGIG (reference sequence). J was trimmed by 3 bases and V by 1 base; bases with no gene match: 4. The CDR3 nucleotides read TGTGCCTGGAGTGCAGGACAGGGGATCTACGAGCAGTACTTC. This translates into CAWSAGQGIYEQYF.

Of note for this clone: The germline gene is not matched at one end of the junction; a read error may be the cause. The rearrangement joins TRBV29-1 to TRBJ2-1; 12 nucleotides agree with TRBD2. Germline CDR1 reads SQVTM; CDR2 reads ANQGSEA. The CDR3 totals 16 residues. The CDR3 DNA is TGCAGCGTCGAAGGGACTAGCGGGCCCTCCTACAATGAGCAGTTCTTC. The encoded protein is CSVEGTSGPSYNEQFF.

The chain has TRBV19 and TRBJ2-1, with 9 positions matching TRBD2. The germline CDR1 and CDR2 sequences are LNHDA and SQIVND (reference sequence). There are 18 residues in the CDR3. The trim removed 6 bases at V and 0 bases at J, leaving 12 bases unmatched. Here the CDR3 DNA reads TGTGCCAGTAGACCCCGGGGGACTAGCAGAATCTCCTACAATGAGCAGTTCTTC. Translation gives CASRPRGTSRISYNEQFF.

The rearrangement links TRBV6-1 to TRBJ2-5, with TRBD1 identical over 9 bases. With 5 bases clipped from V and 1 base from J, the junction kept 2 bases outside the gene matches. CDR1 and CDR2 from the germline V gene are MNHNS and SASEGT. The CDR3 has 14 residues. This CDR3 reads CASSRDRAQETQYF. The DNA of the CDR3 is TGTGCCAGCAGTCGGGACAGGGCCCAAGAGACCCAGTACTTC.

This rearrangement joins TRBV30 to TRBJ2-3; 8 positions match TRBD2. Germline trimming cut 1 base from V and 0 bases from J; bases unmatched to any gene: 9. Looked up from germline, CDR1 is GTSNPN and CDR2 is SVGIG (reference sequence). CDR3 length: 17 residues. The CDR3, as DNA: TGTGCCTGGAGTGGGCTAGCCATAGCGGGAAGCACAGATACGCAGTATTTT. Its protein is CAWSGLAIAGSTDTQYF.